This TCR beta chain was recorded in a study of CD8+ T cells in alopecia areata. Study-level findings and limits: Scalp sequencing captures resident alphabeta T cells of normal skin too. Lesional scalp, especially alopecia totalis/universalis, showed higher clonality than normal scalp.

About this clone: Its target is not known.

In each case, RNA was isolated and then reverse transcribed into cDNA as the sequencing template. Sequencing was performed with immunoSEQ multiplex PCR; in TCRdb, only in-frame clones are kept and a portion is missing. The sample carries over 150,000 clones, around 50% recorded once. Sequenced input: CD8+ T cells sorted from blood. The TCR originated in a human donor in good health.

The CDR3 DNA is TGCGCCAGCACTCAGAGCGGGGGGGTGAGCTCCTACAATGAGCAGTTCTTC. It is translated as CASTQSGGVSSYNEQFF. The chain combines TRBV4-1 with TRBJ2-1; 10 bases are shared with TRBD2. Per germline, CDR1 MGHRA and CDR2 YSYEKL. V was clipped by 7 bases and J by 0 bases; unmatched bases: 9. The CDR3 contains 17 residues.